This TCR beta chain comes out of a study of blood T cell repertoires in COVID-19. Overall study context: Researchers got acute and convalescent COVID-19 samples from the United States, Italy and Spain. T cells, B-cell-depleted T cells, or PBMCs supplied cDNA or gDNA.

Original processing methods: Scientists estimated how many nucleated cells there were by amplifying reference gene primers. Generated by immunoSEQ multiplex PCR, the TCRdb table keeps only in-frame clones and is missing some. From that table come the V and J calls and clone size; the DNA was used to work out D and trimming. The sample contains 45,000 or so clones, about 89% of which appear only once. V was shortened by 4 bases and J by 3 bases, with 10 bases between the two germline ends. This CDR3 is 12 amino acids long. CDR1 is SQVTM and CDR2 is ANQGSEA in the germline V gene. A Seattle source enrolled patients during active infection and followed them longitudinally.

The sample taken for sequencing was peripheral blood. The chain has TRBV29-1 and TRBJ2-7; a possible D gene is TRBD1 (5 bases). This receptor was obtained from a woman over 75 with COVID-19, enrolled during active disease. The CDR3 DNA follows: TGCAGCGTTGTAACCAGGGACTACGAGCAGTACTTC. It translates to CSVVTRDYEQYF.